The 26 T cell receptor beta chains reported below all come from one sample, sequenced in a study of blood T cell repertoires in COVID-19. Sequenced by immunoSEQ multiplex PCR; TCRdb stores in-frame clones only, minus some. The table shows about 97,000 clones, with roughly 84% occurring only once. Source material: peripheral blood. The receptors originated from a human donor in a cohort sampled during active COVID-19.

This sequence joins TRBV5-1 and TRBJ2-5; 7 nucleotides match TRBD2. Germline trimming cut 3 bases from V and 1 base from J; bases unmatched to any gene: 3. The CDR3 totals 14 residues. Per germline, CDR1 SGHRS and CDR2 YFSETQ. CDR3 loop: CASSWEGFQETQYF. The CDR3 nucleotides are TGCGCCAGCAGCTGGGAGGGGTTCCAAGAGACCCAGTACTTC.

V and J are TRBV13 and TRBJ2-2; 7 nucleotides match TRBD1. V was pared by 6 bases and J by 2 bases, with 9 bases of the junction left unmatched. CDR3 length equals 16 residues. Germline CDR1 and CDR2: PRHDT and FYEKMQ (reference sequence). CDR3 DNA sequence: TGTGCCAGCAGGATCTACGAGGGGGCCAACACCGGGGAGCTGTTTTTT. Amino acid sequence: CASRIYEGANTGELFF.

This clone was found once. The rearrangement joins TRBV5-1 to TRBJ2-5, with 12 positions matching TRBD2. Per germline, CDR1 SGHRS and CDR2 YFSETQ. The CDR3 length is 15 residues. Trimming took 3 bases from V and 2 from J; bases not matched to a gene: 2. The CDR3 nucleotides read TGCGCCAGCAGCTGGACTAGCGGGGCTCAAGAGACCCAGTACTTC. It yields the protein CASSWTSGAQETQYF.

CDR3 sequence: CASSFQGNYNEKLFF. The CDR3 DNA follows: TGTGCCAGCAGTTTTCAGGGAAACTATAATGAAAAACTGTTTTTT. The chain recombines TRBV6-5 with TRBJ1-4; tentatively, D is TRBD1 (5 bases). This CDR3 has 15 amino acids. The V end was cut by 4 bases, the J end by 4 bases, with 13 bases between. Germline values: CDR1 MNHEY, CDR2 SVGAGI.

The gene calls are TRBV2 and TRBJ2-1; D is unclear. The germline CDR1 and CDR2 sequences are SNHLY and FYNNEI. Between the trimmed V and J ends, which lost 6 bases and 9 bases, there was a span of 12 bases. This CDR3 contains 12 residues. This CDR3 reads CASSRLLGEQFF. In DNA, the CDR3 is TGTGCCAGCAGCCGTCTCCTAGGTGAGCAGTTCTTC.

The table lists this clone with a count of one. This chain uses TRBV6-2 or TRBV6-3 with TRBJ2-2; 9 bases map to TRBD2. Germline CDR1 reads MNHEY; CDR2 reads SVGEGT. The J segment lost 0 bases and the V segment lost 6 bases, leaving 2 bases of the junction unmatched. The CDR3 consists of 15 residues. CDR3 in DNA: TGTGCCAGCAGCCTAGCGGGGCCGAACACCGGGGAGCTGTTTTTT. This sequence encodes CASSLAGPNTGELFF.

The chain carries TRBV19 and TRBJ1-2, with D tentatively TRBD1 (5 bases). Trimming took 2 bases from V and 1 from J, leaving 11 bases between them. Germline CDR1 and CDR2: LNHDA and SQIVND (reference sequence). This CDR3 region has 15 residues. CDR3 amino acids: CASSILQDLNYGYTF. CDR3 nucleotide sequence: TGTGCCAGTAGTATACTACAGGACCTTAACTATGGCTACACCTTC.

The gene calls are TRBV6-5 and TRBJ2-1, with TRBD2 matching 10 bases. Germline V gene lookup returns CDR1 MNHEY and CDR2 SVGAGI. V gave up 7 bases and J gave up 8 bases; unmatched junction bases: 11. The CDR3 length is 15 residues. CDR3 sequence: CASNSPGLASYEQFF. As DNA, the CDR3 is TGTGCCAGCAATTCCCCGGGACTAGCGTCGTATGAGCAGTTCTTC.

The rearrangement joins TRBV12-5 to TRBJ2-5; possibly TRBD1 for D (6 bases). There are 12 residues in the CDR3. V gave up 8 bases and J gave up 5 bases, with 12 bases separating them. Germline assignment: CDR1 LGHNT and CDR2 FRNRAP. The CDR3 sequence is CASSTGQETQYF. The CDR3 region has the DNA TGTGCTAGTAGTACAGGGCAGGAGACCCAGTACTTC.

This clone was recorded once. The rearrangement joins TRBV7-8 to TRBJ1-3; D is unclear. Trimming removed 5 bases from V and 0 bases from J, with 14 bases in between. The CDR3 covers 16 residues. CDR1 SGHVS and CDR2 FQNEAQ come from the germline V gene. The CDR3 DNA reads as TGTGCCAGCAGCCCCTACGGAGCCCCCTCTGGAAACACCATATATTTT. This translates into CASSPYGAPSGNTIYF. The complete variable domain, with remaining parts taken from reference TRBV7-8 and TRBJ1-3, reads GAGVSQSPRYKVAKRGQDVALRCDPISGHVSLFWYQQALGQGPEFLTYFQNEAQLDKSGLPSDRFFAERPEGSVSTLKIQRTQQEDSAVYLCASSPYGAPSGNTIYFGEGSWLTVV.

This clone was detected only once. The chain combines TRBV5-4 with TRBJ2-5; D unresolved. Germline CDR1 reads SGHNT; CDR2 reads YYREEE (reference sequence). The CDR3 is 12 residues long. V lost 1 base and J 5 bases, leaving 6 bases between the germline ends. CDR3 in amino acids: CASSLPQETQYF. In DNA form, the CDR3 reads TGTGCCAGCAGCTTGCCCCAGGAGACCCAGTACTTC.

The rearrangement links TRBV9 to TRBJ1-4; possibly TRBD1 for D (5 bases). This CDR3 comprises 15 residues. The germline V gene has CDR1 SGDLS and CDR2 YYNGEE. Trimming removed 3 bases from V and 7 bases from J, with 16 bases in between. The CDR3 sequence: CASSASTGGLEKLFF. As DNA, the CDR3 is TGTGCCAGCAGCGCTTCGACCGGGGGACTTGAAAAACTGTTTTTT.

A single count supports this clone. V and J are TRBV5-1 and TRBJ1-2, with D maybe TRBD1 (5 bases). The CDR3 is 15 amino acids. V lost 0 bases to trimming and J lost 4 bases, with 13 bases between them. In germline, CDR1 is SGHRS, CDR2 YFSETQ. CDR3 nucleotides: TGCGCCAGCAGCTTGGACCCGGGCCAGGGCTATGGCTACACCTTC. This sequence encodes CASSLDPGQGYGYTF.

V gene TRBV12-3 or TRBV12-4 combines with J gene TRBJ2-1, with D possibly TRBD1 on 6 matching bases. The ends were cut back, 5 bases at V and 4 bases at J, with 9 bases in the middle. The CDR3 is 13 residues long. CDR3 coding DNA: TGTGCCAGCAGTAGACAGGCTTACAATGAGCAGTTCTTC. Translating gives CASSRQAYNEQFF.

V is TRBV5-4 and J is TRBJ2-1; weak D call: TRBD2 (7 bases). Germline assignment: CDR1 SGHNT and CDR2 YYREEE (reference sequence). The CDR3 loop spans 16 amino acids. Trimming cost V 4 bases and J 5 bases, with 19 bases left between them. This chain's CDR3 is CASSPLAGAGNNEQFF. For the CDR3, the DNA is TGTGCCAGCAGCCCGCTCGCGGGGGCAGGAAACAATGAGCAGTTCTTC.

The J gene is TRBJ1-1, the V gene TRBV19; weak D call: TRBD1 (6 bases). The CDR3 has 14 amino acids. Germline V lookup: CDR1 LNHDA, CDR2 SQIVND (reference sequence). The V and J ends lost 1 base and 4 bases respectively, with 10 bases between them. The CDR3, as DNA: TGTGCCAGTAGTATAGCGTCAGGGGTCACTGAAGCTTTCTTT. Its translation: CASSIASGVTEAFF.

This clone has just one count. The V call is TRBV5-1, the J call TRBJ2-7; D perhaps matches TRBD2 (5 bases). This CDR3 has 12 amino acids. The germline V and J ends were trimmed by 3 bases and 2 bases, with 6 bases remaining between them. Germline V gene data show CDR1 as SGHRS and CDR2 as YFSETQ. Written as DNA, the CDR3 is TGCGCCAGCAGCTGGGGAGCCTACGAGCAGTACTTC. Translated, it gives CASSWGAYEQYF.

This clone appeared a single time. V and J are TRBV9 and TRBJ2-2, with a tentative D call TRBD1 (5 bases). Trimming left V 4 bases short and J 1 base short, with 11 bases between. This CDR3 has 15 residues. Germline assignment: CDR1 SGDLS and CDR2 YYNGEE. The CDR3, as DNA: TGTGCCAGCAGCCCCAGGGTTGGGAACACCGGGGAGCTGTTTTTT. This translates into CASSPRVGNTGELFF.

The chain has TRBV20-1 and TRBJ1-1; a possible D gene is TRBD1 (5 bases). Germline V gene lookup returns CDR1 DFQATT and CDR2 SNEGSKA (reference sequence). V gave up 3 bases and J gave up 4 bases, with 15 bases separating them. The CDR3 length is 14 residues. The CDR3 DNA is TGCAGTGCTAGTTTCCCAGGAGGGGCCACTGAAGCTTTCTTT. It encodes CSASFPGGATEAFF.

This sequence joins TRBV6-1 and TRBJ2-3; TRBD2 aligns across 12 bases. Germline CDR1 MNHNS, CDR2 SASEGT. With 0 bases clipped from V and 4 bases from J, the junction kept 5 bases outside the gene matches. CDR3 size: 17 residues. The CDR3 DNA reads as TGTGCCAGCAGTGAAGCGCTAGCGGGGGGGTGGTCAGATACGCAGTATTTT. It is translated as CASSEALAGGWSDTQYF.

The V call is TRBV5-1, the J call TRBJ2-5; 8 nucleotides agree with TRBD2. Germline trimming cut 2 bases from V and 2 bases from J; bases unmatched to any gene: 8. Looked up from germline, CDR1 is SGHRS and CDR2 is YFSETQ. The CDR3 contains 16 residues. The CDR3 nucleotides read TGCGCCAGCAGCTTATTTTTAGCGGGGATTCAAGAGACCCAGTACTTC. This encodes CASSLFLAGIQETQYF.

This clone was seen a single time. The CDR3, as DNA: TGTGCCAGCAGTTACGGGACAACTAGCACAGATACGCAGTATTTT. Its translation: CASSYGTTSTDTQYF. The chain is built from TRBV6-5 and TRBJ2-3, with D tentatively TRBD1 (6 bases). The germline V gene has CDR1 MNHEY and CDR2 SVGAGI. V gave up 2 bases and J gave up 0 bases, with 9 bases separating them. This CDR3 is built from 15 residues.

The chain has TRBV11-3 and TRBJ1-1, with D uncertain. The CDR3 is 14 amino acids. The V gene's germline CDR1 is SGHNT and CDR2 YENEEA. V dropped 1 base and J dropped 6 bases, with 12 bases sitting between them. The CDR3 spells CASSLGGSRAEAFF. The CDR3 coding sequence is TGTGCCAGCAGCTTAGGAGGGAGTAGGGCTGAAGCTTTCTTT. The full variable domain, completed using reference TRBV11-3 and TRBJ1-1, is EAGVVQSPRYKIIEKKQPVAFWCNPISGHNTLYWYLQNLGQGPELLIRYENEEAVDDSQLPKDRFSAERLKGVDSTLKIQPAELGDSAVYLCASSLGGSRAEAFFGQGTRLTVV.

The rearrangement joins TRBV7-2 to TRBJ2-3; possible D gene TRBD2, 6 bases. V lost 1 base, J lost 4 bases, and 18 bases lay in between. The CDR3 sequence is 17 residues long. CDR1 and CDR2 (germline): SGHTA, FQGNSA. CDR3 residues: CASSLVQASVSPDTQYF. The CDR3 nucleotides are TGTGCCAGCAGCTTAGTTCAGGCTAGCGTCAGCCCAGATACGCAGTATTTT.

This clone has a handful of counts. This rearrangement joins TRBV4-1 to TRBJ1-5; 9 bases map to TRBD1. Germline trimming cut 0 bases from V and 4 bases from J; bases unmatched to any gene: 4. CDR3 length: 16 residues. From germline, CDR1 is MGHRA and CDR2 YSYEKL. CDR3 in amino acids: CASSQDRGQGNQPQHF. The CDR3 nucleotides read TGCGCCAGCAGCCAAGATCGGGGACAGGGAAATCAGCCCCAGCATTTT.

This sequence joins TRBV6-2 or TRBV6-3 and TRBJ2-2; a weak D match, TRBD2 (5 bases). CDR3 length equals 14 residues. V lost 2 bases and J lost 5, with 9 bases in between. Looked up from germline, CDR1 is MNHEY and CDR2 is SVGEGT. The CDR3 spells CASSYLRGTGELFF. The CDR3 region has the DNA TGTGCCAGCAGTTACCTCCGGGGTACCGGGGAGCTGTTTTTT.